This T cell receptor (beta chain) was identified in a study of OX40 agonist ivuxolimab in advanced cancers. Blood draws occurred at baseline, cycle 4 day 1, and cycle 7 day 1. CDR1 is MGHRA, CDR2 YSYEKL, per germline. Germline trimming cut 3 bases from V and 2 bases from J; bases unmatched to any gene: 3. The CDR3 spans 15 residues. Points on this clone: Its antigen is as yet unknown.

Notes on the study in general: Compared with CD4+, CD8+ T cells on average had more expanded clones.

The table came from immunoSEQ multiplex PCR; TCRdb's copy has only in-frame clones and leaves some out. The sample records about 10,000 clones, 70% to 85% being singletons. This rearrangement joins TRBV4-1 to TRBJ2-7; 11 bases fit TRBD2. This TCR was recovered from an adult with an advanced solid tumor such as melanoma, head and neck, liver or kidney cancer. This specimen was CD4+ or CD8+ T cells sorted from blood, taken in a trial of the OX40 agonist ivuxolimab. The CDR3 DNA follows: TGCGCCAGCAGCCAGACTAGCGGGGCGGCCTACGAGCAGTACTTC. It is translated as CASSQTSGAAYEQYF.